This T cell receptor (beta chain) was recovered during a study of CD8+CD57+ T cells in acquired aplastic anemia. Study as a whole: Sorted CD4+ and CD8+ cell DNA averaged roughly 3.2 ug. General study results and limits: Patients and controls shared 25 to 30 CD8+ CDR3 sequences.

The template for TCR beta VDJ and CDR3 sequence profiling was genomic DNA. TCRdb ran MiXCR on the reads and lists one entry per CDR3 protein. The profile shows around 79,000 distinct CDR3 sequences, 60% to 75% of them singletons. Of note for this clonotype: Antigen unknown.

Patients sequenced had flow cytometry evidence of CD8+CD57+ cell expansion. Sequencing used sorted CD4+, CD8+, or CD8+CD57+ T cells (not recorded which) from PBMCs. This TCR was sampled from a human donor with aplastic anemia.

The CDR3 coding sequence is TGTGCCAGCAGCCTGGTAGACAGGGGGATTGGGACCCAGTACTTC. This sequence encodes CASSLVDRGIGTQYF. The rearrangement joins TRBV5-6 to TRBJ2-5; the match to TRBD1 covers 9 bases. The CDR3 has 15 amino acids. V shed 4 bases, J shed 7 bases, and the junction held 11 bases outside the gene matches. Germline V gives CDR1 SGHDT, CDR2 YYEEEE.